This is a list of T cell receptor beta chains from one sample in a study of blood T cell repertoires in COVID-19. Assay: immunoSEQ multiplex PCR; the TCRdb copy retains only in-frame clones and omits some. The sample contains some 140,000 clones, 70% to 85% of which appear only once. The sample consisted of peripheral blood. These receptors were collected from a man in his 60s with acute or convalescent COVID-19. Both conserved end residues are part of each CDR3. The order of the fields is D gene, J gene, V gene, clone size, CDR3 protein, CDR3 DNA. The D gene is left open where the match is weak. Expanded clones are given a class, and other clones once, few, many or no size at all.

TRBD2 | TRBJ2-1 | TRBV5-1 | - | CASRKAGGSYNEQFF | TGCGCCAGCCGGAAAGCGGGAGGAAGCTACAATGAGCAGTTCTTC
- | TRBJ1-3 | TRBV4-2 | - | CASSIQTASGNTIYF | TGTGCCAGCAGCATCCAAACAGCCTCTGGAAACACCATATATTTT
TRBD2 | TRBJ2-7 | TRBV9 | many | CASSVGTSGSYEQYF | TGTGCCAGCAGCGTAGGGACTAGCGGCTCCTACGAGCAGTACTTC
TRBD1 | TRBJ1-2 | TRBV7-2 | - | CASSAAQGVGSGYTF | TGTGCCAGCAGCGCAGCACAGGGGGTGGGTAGTGGCTACACCTTC
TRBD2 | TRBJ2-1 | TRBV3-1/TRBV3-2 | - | CASSRRTSGVSYNEQFF | TGTGCCAGCAGCCGAAGGACTAGCGGGGTCTCCTACAATGAGCAGTTCTTC
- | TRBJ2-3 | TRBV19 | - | CASSRGTNYPYTQYF | TGTGCCAGTAGCCGGGGGACGAACTACCCCTATACGCAGTATTTT
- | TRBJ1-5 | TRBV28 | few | CASSQTSSNQPQHF | TGTGCCAGCAGTCAGACAAGTAGCAATCAGCCCCAGCATTTT
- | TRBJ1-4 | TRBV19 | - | CASSLTQGPGEKLFF | TGTGCCAGTAGTTTGACACAGGGTCCGGGAGAAAAACTGTTTTTT
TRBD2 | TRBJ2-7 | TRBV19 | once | CASSVTSGRLYEQYF | TGTGCCAGTAGTGTAACTAGCGGGAGGCTTTACGAGCAGTACTTC
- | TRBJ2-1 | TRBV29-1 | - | CSVKGDFEISEQFF | TGCAGCGTCAAAGGGGATTTCGAGATTAGTGAGCAGTTCTTC
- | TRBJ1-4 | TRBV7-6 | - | CASSLYEQGEKLFF | TGTGCCAGCAGCTTATACGAACAGGGTGAAAAACTGTTTTTT
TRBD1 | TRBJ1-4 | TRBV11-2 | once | CASSLYDRAANEKLFF | TGTGCCAGCAGCCTTTACGACAGGGCGGCTAATGAAAAACTGTTTTTT
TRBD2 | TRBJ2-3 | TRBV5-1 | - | CASSSVGSGRAPTDTQYF | TGCGCCAGCAGCTCTGTGGGTAGCGGGAGGGCCCCTACAGATACGCAGTATTTT
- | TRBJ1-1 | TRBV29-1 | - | CSVRGTEAFF | TGCAGCGTTCGCGGCACTGAAGCTTTCTTT
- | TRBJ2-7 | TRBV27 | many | CASSLQADYEQYF | TGTGCCAGCAGTTTACAGGCTGACTACGAGCAGTACTTC
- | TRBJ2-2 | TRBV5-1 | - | CASSPLRTENTGELFF | TGCGCCAGCAGCCCCCTGCGGACAGAGAACACCGGGGAGCTGTTTTTT
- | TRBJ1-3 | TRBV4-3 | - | CASSQDRGGNTIYF | TGCGCCAGCAGCCAAGACAGGGGCGGAAACACCATATATTTT
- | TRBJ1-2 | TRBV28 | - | CAARTAVDYGYTF | TGTGCCGCCCGGACAGCCGTAGACTATGGCTACACCTTC
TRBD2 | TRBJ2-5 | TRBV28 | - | CASSLGLAGKETQYF | TGTGCCAGCAGTTTGGGACTAGCGGGAAAAGAGACCCAGTACTTC
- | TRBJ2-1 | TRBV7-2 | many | CASSLDQYNEQFF | TGTGCCAGCAGCTTAGACCAGTACAATGAGCAGTTCTTC
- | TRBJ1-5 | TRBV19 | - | CASTRTGSHNQPQHF | TGTGCCAGTACCCGTACAGGGTCCCATAATCAGCCCCAGCATTTT
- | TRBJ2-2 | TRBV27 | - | CASRDFTGELFF | TGTGCCAGCCGCGATTTCACCGGGGAGCTGTTTTTT
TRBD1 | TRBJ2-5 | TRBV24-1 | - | CATSDRTGYQETQYF | TGTGCCACCAGTGATCGGACAGGGTACCAAGAGACCCAGTACTTC
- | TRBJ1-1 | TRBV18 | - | CASSNNHGNTEAFF | TGTGCCAGCTCAAATAATCACGGGAACACTGAAGCTTTCTTT
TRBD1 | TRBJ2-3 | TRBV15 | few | CATSSDRTGSADTQYF | TGTGCCACCAGCAGCGATAGGACAGGGTCGGCAGATACGCAGTATTTT
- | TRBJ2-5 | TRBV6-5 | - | CASSYSGQGRSGTQYF | TGTGCCAGCAGTTACTCGGGCCAGGGCCGGTCTGGGACCCAGTACTTC
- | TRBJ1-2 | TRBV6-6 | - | CASSRSVTLGGGYTF | TGTGCCAGCAGCCGGTCCGTCACCCTAGGAGGTGGCTACACCTTC
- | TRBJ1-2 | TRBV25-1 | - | CASRPAGSNYGYTF | TGTGCCAGCAGGCCCGCGGGTTCTAACTATGGCTACACCTTC
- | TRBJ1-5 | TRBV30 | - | CAWSVGGNQPQHF | TGTGCCTGGAGTGTGGGGGGGAATCAGCCCCAGCATTTT
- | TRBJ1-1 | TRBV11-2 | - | CASSPQVMNTEAFF | TGTGCCAGCAGTCCACAGGTCATGAACACTGAAGCTTTCTTT
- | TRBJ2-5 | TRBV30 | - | CAWSWRGLKTQYF | TGTGCCTGGAGTTGGAGGGGCCTAAAGACCCAGTACTTC
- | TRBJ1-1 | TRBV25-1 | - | CASSVGAGTEAFF | TGTGCCAGCAGTGTGGGGGCAGGAACTGAAGCTTTCTTT
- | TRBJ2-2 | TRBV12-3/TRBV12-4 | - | CASSARNTGELFF | TGTGCCAGCAGTGCGCGGAACACCGGGGAGCTGTTTTTT
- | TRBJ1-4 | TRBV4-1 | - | CASSQDGAKDEKLFF | TGCGCCAGCAGCCAAGATGGAGCGAAGGATGAAAAACTGTTTTTT
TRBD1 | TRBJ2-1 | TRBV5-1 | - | CASSFGGGQGMNEQFF | TGCGCCAGCAGCTTCGGTGGGGGACAGGGAATGAATGAGCAGTTCTTC
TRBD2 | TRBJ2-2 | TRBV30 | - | CAWMPGGTGELFF | TGTGCCTGGATGCCGGGGGGCACCGGGGAGCTGTTTTTT
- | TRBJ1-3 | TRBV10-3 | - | CAIGGGEAGNTIYF | TGTGCCATCGGCGGGGGGGAGGCTGGAAACACCATATATTTT
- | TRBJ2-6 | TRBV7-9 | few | CASSPGVLSGANVLTF | TGTGCCAGCAGCCCAGGGGTCCTCTCTGGGGCCAACGTCCTGACTTTC
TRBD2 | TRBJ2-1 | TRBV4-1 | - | CASSLLAGAYNEQFF | TGCGCCAGCAGCCTGTTAGCGGGAGCTTACAATGAGCAGTTCTTC
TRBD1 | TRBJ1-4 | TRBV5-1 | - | CARTPGQVNEKLFF | TGCGCCAGAACACCGGGACAGGTTAATGAAAAACTGTTTTTT
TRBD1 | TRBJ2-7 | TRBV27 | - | CASSLAGTGTYEQYF | TGTGCCAGCAGCCTTGCCGGGACAGGGACCTACGAGCAGTACTTC
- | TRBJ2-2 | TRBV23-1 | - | CASKRQMNTGELFF | TGCGCCAGCAAAAGACAGATGAACACCGGGGAGCTGTTTTTT
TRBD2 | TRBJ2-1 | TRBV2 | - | CASSLPGLAAYNEQFF | TGTGCCAGCAGTCTGCCGGGACTAGCGGCATACAATGAGCAGTTCTTC
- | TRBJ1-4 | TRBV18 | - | CASSPPSLDLNEKLFF | TGTGCCAGCTCACCACCGTCCCTAGATCTAAATGAAAAACTGTTTTTT
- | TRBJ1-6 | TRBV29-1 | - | CSVGDYNSPLHF | TGCAGCGTTGGCGATTATAATTCACCCCTCCACTTT
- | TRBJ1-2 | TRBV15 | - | CATSDAGGYNYGYTF | TGTGCCACCAGCGATGCGGGGGGGTACAACTATGGCTACACCTTC
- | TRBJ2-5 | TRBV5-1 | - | CASTLSGTLQETQYF | TGCGCCAGCACCCTATCCGGGACACTCCAAGAGACCCAGTACTTC
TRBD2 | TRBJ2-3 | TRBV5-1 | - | CASSAGLAGRTDTQYF | TGCGCCAGCAGCGCAGGACTAGCGGGAAGGACAGATACGCAGTATTTT
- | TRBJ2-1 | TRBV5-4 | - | CASSPRSYNEQFF | TGTGCCAGCAGTCCTCGCTCCTACAATGAGCAGTTCTTC
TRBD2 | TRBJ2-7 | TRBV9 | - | CASSVGGGPSEQYF | TGTGCCAGCAGCGTTGGGGGAGGGCCTAGCGAGCAGTACTTC
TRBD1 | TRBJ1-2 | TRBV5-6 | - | CASSPGQESDYGYTF | TGTGCCAGCAGCCCGGGACAGGAAAGTGACTATGGCTACACCTTC
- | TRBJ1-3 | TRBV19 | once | CASSRQVSAGNTIYF | TGTGCCAGTAGTCGACAGGTCTCCGCTGGAAACACCATATATTTT
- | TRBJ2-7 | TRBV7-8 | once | CASSSSGSSYEQYF | TGTGCCAGCAGCTCTTCCGGGAGCTCCTACGAGCAGTACTTC
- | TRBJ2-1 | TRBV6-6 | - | CASKRVNNEQFF | TGTGCCAGCAAGAGGGTAAACAATGAGCAGTTCTTC
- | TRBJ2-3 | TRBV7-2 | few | CASSLALLGGTQYF | TGTGCCAGCAGCTTAGCCCTTCTCGGGGGTACGCAGTATTTT